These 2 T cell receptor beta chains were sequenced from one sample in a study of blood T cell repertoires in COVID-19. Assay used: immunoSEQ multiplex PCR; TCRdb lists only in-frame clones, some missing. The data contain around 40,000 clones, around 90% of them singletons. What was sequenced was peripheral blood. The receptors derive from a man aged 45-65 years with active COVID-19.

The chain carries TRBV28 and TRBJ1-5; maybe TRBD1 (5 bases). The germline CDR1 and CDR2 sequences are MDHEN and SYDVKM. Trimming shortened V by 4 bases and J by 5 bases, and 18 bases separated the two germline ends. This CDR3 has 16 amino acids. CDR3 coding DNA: TGTGCCAGCAGTTCCAGGTCGGGGGTAAGGGATCAGCCCCAGCATTTT. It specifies CASSSRSGVRDQPQHF.

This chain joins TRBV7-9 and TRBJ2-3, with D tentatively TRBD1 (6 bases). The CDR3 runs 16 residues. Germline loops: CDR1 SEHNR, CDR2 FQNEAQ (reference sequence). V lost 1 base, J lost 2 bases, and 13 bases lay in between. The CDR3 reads CASSLGGRGITDTQYF. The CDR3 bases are TGTGCCAGCAGCTTAGGAGGAAGGGGGATCACAGATACGCAGTATTTT.